What follows is one TCR beta chain and its context. Its specificity is not known. The CDR3 has 15 amino acids. V lost 2 bases and J lost 1; bases outside the gene matches: 2. Germline CDR1 is MDHEN and CDR2 is SYDVKM. The data were obtained in a study of PD-1 blockade in classical Hodgkin lymphoma. Study findings and constraints: It was among complete responders that baseline diversity resembled that of newly diagnosed patients. CD4+ TCR diversity, unlike CD8+, climbed significantly by C4D1.

The assay was immunoSEQ multiplex PCR, and TCRdb's table has in-frame clones only and misses some. Here the sample spans around 57,000 clones, approximately 86% being singletons. Time point reported: cycle 4 day 1 (C4D1), after 5 to 7 weeks of nivolumab. Relapse after autologous stem cell transplantation occurred in every patient, and brentuximab vedotin exposure varied. The sample consisted of peripheral blood mononuclear cells (PBMCs), taken before the fourth cycle of nivolumab. This sequence originates from a human donor with classical Hodgkin lymphoma. V gene TRBV28 combines with J gene TRBJ2-3; TRBD2 agrees at 8 bases. The CDR3 reads CASSLSGSGTDTQYF. In DNA form, the CDR3 reads TGTGCCAGCAGTTTAAGCGGGAGTGGCACAGATACGCAGTATTTT.